This TCR beta chain was sequenced for a study of cytomegalovirus exposure and HLA in healthy donors (dated by TCRdb to 2016 to 2017). Background on the whole study: According to an earlier analysis of around 600 of the donors, roughly 180 million T cells yielded roughly 110 million unique TCR beta sequences and approximately 280 Gb of sequence data. In an earlier analysis of over 550 of the donors, high-throughput TCR beta sequencing was used to judge whether each TCR beta V gene segment behaved as functional or pseudogenic. Of the roughly 400 genotyped donors, approximately 83% fell in the genetic ancestry cluster associated with self-reported Caucasian donors. Donor age, sex, ethnicity and CMV serostatus were compiled together with the repertoire data. Because of strong linkage in the cohort, roughly five DR-DQ haplotypes were treated as single units for association and clustering. Rather than using new phenotypic data, the later analysis identified candidate immune exposures from TCR beta sequences and from how often those sequences occurred across donors. A later genetic analysis used genome-wide SNP genotypes for about 65% of the 666 donors, treating that subset as a discovery cohort. The study used immunosequencing to profile the T cell repertoires of approximately 630 subjects and linked those repertoires to cytomegalovirus serostatus. All discovery cohort repertoires had been generated using a single sequencing platform. Around 300 gigabases of sequencing data and tens of millions of unique TCR sequences were included in an early release covering roughly 600 HLA-typed donors. Across about 380 genotyped donors of the cohort, an average of about 200,000 unique TCR beta nucleotide sequences per donor were sequenced, and roughly a sixth of those sequences were non-productive. HLA typing included class I and class II loci at four-digit resolution. Typing coverage differed by locus: A, B, C, DRB1 and DQB1 were typed in roughly 620-630 donors, DQA1 in roughly 510, DPA1 in around 600, and DPB1 in just under 490. In a later analysis, previously published TCR beta repertoires from some 640 donors were re-analyzed and high-resolution HLA genotyping was added so that TCR occurrence patterns could be studied. High-throughput TCR immunosequencing, statistical association of individual TCRs with disease status, and machine learning were combined to predict cytomegalovirus infection status. Besides the first cohort of around 670 subjects, a separate validation cohort made up of 120 different subjects was used. The aim of the study was to test whether cataloging public T cell receptors could identify signatures of past pathogen exposure. General study outcomes and caveats: Cytomegalovirus status was reported to be diagnosed by the classifier with high specificity and sensitivity in both the original and validation cohorts. Strong co-occurrence of HLA alleles, especially DR and DQ, made assigning TCR associations to individual alleles difficult. The presence/absence analyses assumed that sequencing depth was roughly uniform across donors, and that assumption may not be true. Most CMV-associated TCR beta chains appeared to be HLA-restricted in a later analysis, and the HLA associations seemed to be driven largely by CMV exposure. A later analysis found that HLA-associated TCR beta chains were more clonally expanded and had lower generation probabilities than equally common non-associated chains. Correlated functional status among segregating V segments might be attributable to linkage disequilibrium, but an unknown experimental factor could not be ruled out. Because HLA typing was missing for some donors at each locus, association tests included only the typed subset. In the study, approximately 160 TCR beta chains were listed as associated with cytomegalovirus. Specific HLA alleles were associated with over 15,000 TCR beta sequences at a false discovery rate of 0.05 in a later analysis. Because the 87-base-pair reads could not distinguish some IMGT-functional V segments, including TRBV6-2 and TRBV6-3, those segments were excluded. A cluster of highly shared sequence variants was judged likely to be a technical artifact of the sequencing pipeline. Most TCR sequences were seen in very few donors, while some public TCRs were found in many individuals. According to the authors, the approach could potentially be generalized to other disease states and immunological phenotypes. The earlier analysis of some 540 of the donors excluded around 17 rarely observed V segments, including chromosome 9 orphons, because counts were too low. According to a later analysis, parvovirus B19, influenza, CMV and Epstein-Barr virus appeared linked to several top co-occurrence clusters. A further reported finding was that TCR beta sequences accurately predicted the HLA-A and HLA-B alleles for most subjects in the first cohort. In a later analysis, TCR association rates were found to vary across HLA loci, with the most associated TCRs seen for DRB1 alleles and the fewest for HLA-C alleles. For the cohort, immune exposure information was limited to CMV serostatus. A later genetic analysis reported fewer N-insertions in productive TCRs among donors in an Asian-associated ancestry cluster than the roughly 700-donor mean. Three of the identified cytomegalovirus-associated TCR beta chains were confirmed in vitro to be specific for cytomegalovirus antigens. In an earlier analysis of fewer than 750 of the donors, most TCR beta V segments were observed in productive rearrangements about 87% or about 30% of the time, broadly matching IMGT annotations. V-gene and J-gene trimming of TCR beta chains was associated with a missense DCLRE1C variant in a later genetic analysis, and the association was replicated in an independent cohort. The cohort was sequenced for TCR beta chains only, and without alpha or paired-chain data the features that could be detected were limited.

As regards this clone: This receptor's antigen is unknown. No much larger clone exists at a distance of one base, and base qualities are not known.

The CDR3 contains 14 residues, cysteine and phenylalanine counted. The sequence is cut down to CDR3 DNA, 42 bases in frame from base 1. For CDR1 and CDR2, the germline V gene (reference sequence) lists LNHDA and SQIVND. Trimming costs V 7 bases and J 3 bases, and their ends lie 15 bases apart. Library preparation was by the immunoSEQ multiplex PCR assay. A mixture of 60 forward primers for TCR Vbeta segments and 13 reverse primers for TCR Jbeta segments was used in the multiplex PCR. The CDR3 region of rearranged TCR beta genes was amplified from genomic DNA by a multiplex PCR assay. On the Illumina HiSeq System, the amplified TCR beta libraries were sequenced as 87-base-pair reads. Regarding the original processing steps: A later analysis tallied tens of millions of unique TCR beta chains across the 666 repertoires, and about 12 million of those chains were shared by two or more donors. Raw reads were error-corrected and collapsed into unique sequences with a nearest-neighbor algorithm that merged closely related sequences to remove PCR and sequencing errors. To assign V, D and J gene segments, CDR3 sequences were aligned to IMGT reference sequences. For a sequence to be retained, at least a six-nucleotide match to both a V gene segment and a J gene segment was required. Rearrangements were classified as productive when the CDR3 lacked stop codons and remained in frame with V and J, and all other rearrangements were classified as non-productive. Following IMGT convention, CDR3 was defined as the stretch from the second conserved V-encoded cysteine to the conserved J-encoded phenylalanine. The earlier analysis of fewer than 700 of the donors excluded sequences that lacked an unambiguous match to a single V gene segment. In an earlier analysis of approximately 590 of the donors, a V segment was called functional when productive rearrangements were above 56.7%, and segregating when the standard deviation between donors exceeded 5%. To diagnose cytomegalovirus status from the catalog of TCR beta chain sequences, a statistical classification framework was built. A later analysis assigned V and J genes by comparing TCR nucleotide sequences with IMGT/GENE-DB human TR gene sequences. Using the TCRdist pipeline, a later analysis assigned CDR3 sequences along with most-parsimonious VDJ recombination scenarios. A later analysis defined each TCR beta chain by its CDR3 amino acid sequence plus V-gene family, and excluded reads lacking a unique V-gene family. To address suspected cross-contamination and a sequencing artifact, a later analysis removed around 590 highly shared, low-generation-probability nucleotide sequences. A later analysis calculated a clonal expansion index for each public chain from normalized within-repertoire ranks of inferred template counts. Generation probabilities in a later analysis came from a VDJ recombination model fitted to out-of-frame rearrangements, and those results were checked against IGoR. Hypergeometric tests were used in a later analysis to score TCR-TCR, TCR-HLA and TCR-CMV co-occurrence, with a repertoire-size bias correction applied to the TCR pairs. False discovery rates were estimated in a later analysis by permuting HLA or CMV assignments 20 times. In a later analysis, co-occurring TCRs were grouped using DBSCAN, and TCRdist sequence similarity was added for clustering within HLA-allele-positive subsets. For co-occurrence clustering, repertoires with fewer than 30,000 or more than 120,000 public chains were excluded, along with roughly 5 repertoires with anomalous nucleotide sharing. Drawn from immuneACCESS, this table holds only the in-frame rearrangements with V and J called that TCRdb kept. Clones are partly lost; checked studies trace under half to an unresolved V gene and leave the rest unexplained. Clonal size and the V and J genes are those of that table, whereas D and trimming came from the DNA. The sample contains around 210,000 clones, around 80% of them found a single time. The ten largest clones represent under 0.6% of the sample.

The cohort consisted of 600 or so healthy bone marrow donors. All cohort members were sampled while nominally healthy, although unrecorded immune exposures were likely present. The donor was CMV seronegative and belonged to the group of around 400 seronegative cohort members. Each donor provided a peripheral blood sample, and peripheral blood mononuclear cells were used for TCR beta sequencing. Genomic DNA extraction from the blood cell samples was performed with the Qiagen DNeasy Blood Extraction Kit. Sample: PBMCs. The chain was built from TRBV19 and TRBJ1-2; TRBD1 is possibly the D segment (5 matching bases). The sequence came from a boy aged 10-17 years in good health and CMV-seronegative. The nucleotides are TGTGCCAGTAAGACAGTGGGGTGGGACTATGGCTACACCTTC. It codes for CASKTVGWDYGYTF.